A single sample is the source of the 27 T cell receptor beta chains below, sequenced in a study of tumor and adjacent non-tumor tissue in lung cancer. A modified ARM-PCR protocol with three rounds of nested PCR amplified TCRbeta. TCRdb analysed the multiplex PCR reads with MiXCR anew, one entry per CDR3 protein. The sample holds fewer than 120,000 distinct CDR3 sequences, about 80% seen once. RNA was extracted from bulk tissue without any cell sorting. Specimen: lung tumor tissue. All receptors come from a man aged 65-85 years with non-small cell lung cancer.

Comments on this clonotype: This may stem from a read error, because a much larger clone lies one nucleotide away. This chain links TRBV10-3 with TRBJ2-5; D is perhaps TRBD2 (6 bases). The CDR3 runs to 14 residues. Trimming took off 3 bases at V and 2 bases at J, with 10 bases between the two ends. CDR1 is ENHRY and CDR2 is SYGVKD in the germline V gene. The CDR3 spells CAISDYGTQETQYF. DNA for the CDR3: TGTGCCATCAGTGACTACGGGACTCAAGAGACCCAGTACTTC.

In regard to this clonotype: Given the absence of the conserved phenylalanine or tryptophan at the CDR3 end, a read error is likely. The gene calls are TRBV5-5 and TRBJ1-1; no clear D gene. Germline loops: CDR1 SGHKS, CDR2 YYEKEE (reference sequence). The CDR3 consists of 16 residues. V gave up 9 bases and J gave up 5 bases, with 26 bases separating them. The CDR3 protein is CANPLIPPGGLTEAFL. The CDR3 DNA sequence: TGTGCCAACCCATTAATTCCCCCAGGAGGGCTTACTGAAGCTTTCTTA.

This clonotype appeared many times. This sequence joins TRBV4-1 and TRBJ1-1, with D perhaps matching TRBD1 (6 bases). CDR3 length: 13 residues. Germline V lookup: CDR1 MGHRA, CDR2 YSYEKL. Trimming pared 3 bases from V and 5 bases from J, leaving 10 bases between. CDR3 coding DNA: TGCGCCAGCAGCCATGGGGGGCAAACTGAAGCTTTCTTT. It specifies CASSHGGQTEAFF.

As DNA, the CDR3 is TGCAGTGCTAGACCGCTAACGGGAGTCTCTGTGGATACGCAGTATTTT. It codes for CSARPLTGVSVDTQYF. This chain uses TRBV20-1 with TRBJ2-3, with D possibly matching TRBD2 (6 bases). Trimming shortened V by 2 bases and J by 6 bases, and 21 bases separated the two germline ends. The CDR3 is 16 amino acids. Germline V gene sequence: CDR1 DFQATT, CDR2 SNEGSKA (reference sequence).

The CDR3 loop is CACSEVQGTREQYF. CDR3 in DNA: TGTGCTTGCAGTGAAGTACAGGGAACAAGGGAGCAGTACTTC. The chain has TRBV6-1 and TRBJ2-7, with D tentatively TRBD1 (6 bases). This CDR3 has 14 residues. Germline V gene lookup returns CDR1 MNHNS and CDR2 SASEGT.

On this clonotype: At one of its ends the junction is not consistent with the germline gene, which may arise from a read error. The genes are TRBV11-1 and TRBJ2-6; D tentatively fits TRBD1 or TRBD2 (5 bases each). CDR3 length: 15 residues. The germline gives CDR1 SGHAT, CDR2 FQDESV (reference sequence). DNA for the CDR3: TGTGCAAGTAGCTTAAAACTCTCTGGGGGCAACGTCCTGACTTTC. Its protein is CASSLKLSGGNVLTF.

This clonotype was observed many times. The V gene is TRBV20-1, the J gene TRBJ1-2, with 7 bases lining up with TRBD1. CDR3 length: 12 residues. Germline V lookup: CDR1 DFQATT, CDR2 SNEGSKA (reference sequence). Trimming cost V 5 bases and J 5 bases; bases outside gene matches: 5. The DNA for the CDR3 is TGCAGTGCTGGGGACAGTCCTTATGGCTACACCTTC. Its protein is CSAGDSPYGYTF.

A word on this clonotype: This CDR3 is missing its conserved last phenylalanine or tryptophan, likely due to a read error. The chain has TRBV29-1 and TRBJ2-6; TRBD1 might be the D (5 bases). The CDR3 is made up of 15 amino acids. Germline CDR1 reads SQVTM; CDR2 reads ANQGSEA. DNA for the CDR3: TGCAGCATTGAAGACCAGAACTCTGGGGCCAATGTCCTGACTCTC. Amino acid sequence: CSIEDQNSGANVLTL.

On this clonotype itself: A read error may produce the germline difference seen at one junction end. Written as DNA, the CDR3 is TGTACCAGCAGCCAAGACCCAGCGGGAGCAGAAAACAATGAGCAGTTCTTC. It encodes CTSSQDPAGAENNEQFF. This chain connects TRBV4-3 to TRBJ2-1, with 8 positions matching TRBD2. The CDR3 totals 17 residues. CDR1 LGHNA and CDR2 YSLEER come from the germline V gene.

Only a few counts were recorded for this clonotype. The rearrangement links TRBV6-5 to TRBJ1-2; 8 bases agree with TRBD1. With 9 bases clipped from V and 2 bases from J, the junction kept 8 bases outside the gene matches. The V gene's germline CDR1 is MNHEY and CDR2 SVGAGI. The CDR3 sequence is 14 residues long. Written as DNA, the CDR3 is TGTGCCAGTACTTTTTCAGGGGGCAACTATGGCTACACCTTC. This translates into CASTFSGGNYGYTF.

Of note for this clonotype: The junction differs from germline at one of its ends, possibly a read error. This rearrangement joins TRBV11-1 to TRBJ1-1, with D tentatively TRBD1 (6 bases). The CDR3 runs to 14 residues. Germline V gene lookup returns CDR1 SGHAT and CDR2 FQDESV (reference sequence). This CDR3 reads CAISQGTRNIEAFF. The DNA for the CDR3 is TGTGCCATCAGCCAGGGGACACGGAACATTGAAGCTTTCTTT.

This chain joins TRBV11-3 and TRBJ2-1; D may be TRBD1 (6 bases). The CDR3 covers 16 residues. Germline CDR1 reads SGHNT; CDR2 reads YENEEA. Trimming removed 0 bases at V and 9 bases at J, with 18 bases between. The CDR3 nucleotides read TGTGCCAGCAGCTTAGATCTCACATGGGGCAGGGGTGAGCAGTTCTTC. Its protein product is CASSLDLTWGRGEQFF.

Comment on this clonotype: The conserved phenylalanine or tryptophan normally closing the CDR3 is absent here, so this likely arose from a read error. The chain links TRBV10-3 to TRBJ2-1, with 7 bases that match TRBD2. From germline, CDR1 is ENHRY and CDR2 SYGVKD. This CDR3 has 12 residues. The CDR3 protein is CANGREINAQFL. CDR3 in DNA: TGTGCCAACGGGCGGGAGATCAATGCGCAGTTCTTG.

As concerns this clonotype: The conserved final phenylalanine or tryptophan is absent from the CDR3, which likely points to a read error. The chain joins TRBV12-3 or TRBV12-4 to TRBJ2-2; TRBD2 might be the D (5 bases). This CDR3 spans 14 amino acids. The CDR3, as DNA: TGTGCCAACAGTTACCGACCGAACACCGGGGAACTGTTTTCT. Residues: CANSYRPNTGELFS.

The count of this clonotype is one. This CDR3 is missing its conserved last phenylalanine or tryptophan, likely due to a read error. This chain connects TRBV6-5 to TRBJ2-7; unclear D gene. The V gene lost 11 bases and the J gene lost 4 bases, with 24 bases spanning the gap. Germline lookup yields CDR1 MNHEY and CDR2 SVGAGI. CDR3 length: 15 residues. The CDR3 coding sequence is TGTGCCGTCGGAAGGAGACTGGCAAGTTCTTACGAGCAGTACTCC. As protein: CAVGRRLASSYEQYS.

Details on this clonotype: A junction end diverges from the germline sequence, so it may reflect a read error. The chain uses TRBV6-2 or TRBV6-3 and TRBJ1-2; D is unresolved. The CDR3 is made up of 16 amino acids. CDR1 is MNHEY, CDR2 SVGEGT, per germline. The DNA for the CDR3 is TGTGTCAGCCGTTACGGTCACAGTTTCTTGAACTACGGCTACACCTTC. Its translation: CVSRYGHSFLNYGYTF.

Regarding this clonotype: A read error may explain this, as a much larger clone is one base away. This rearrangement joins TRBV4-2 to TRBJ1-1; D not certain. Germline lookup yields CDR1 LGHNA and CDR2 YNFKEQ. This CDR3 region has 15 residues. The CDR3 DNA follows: TGTGCCAGCGGCCAACGGCGTCAACAGAACACTGAAGCTTTCTTT. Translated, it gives CASGQRRQQNTEAFF.

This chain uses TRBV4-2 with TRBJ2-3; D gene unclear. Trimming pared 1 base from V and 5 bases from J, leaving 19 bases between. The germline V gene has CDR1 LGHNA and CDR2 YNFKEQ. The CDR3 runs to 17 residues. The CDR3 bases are TGTGCCAGCAGCCAAGCCCTCTCGGACCGAGGTAGAGATACGCAGTATTTT. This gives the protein CASSQALSDRGRDTQYF.

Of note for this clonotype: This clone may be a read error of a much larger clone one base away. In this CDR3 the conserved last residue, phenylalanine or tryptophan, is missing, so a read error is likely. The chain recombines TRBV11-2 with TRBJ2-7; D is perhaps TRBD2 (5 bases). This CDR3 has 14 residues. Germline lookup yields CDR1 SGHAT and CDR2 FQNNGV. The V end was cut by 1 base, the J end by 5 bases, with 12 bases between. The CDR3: CASSLARETHEQYL. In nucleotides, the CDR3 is TGTGCCAGCAGCTTAGCTAGGGAGACCCACGAGCAGTACTTA.

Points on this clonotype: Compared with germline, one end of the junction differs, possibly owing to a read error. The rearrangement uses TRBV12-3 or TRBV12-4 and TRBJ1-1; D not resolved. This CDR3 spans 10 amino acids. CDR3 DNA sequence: TGTACCAGCAGAGGGACTGAAGCTTTCTTT. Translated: CTSRGTEAFF.

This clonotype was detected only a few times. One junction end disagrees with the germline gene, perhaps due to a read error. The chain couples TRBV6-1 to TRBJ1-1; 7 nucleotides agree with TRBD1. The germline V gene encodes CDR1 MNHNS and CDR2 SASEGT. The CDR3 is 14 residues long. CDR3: CTSSEVEGATEAFF. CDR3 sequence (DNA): TGTACCAGCAGTGAAGTCGAGGGGGCAACGGAAGCTTTCTTT.

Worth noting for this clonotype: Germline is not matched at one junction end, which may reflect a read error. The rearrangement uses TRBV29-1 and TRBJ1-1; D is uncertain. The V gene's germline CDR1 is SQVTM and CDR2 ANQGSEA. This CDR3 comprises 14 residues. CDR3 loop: CSIELGGMNTEAFF. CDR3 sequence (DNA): TGCAGCATTGAGCTTGGAGGCATGAACACTGAAGCTTTCTTT.

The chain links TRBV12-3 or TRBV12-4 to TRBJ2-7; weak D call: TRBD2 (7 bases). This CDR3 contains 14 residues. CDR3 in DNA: TGTGGTAGTAGTTTCGGGGGGCCTCTATACGAGCAGTACTTC. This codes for CGSSFGGPLYEQYF.

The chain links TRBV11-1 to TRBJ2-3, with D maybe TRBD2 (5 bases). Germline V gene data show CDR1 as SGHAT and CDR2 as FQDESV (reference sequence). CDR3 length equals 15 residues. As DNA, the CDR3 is TGTGATAGCAGCCTTTCCGGGATATACACAGATACGCAGTATTTT. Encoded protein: CDSSLSGIYTDTQYF.

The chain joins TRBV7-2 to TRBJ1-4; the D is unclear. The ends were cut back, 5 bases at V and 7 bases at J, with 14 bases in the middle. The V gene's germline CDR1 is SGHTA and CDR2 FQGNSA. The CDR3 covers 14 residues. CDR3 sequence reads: CASSAGGPLEKLFF. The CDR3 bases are TGTGCCAGCAGCGCAGGAGGACCCCTTGAAAAACTGTTTTTT.

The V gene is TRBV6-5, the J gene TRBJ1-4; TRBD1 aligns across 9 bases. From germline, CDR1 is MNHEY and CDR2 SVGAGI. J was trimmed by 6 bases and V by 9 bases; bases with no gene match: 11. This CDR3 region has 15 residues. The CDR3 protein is CASRSGQGKDEKLFF. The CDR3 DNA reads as TGTGCCAGTAGATCTGGACAGGGGAAAGATGAAAAACTGTTTTTT.

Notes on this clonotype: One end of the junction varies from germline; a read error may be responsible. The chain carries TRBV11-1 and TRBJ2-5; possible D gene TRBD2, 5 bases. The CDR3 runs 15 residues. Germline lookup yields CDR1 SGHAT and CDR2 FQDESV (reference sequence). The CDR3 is CDSSLGRTDQETQCF. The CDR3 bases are TGTGACAGCAGCCTGGGTAGGACTGATCAAGAGACCCAGTGCTTC.